This T cell receptor (beta chain) was identified during a study of naive and memory T cell subsets. Both TRBC1 and TRBC2 were covered by a beta constant-region primer of two equimolar oligonucleotides. The ligated cDNA underwent four PCR rounds using SP2 and nested alpha and beta constant-region primers. TCRdb processed the UMI-ligation and nested PCR reads anew with MiXCR; each CDR3 protein has one entry. The table has approximately 150,000 distinct CDR3 sequences, 15% to 20% seen once. On this clonotype itself: No antigen is known for it.

The study, taken as a whole, reports: Naive repertoires, especially CD8, held a few larger clonotypes, possibly memory cells re-expressing CD45RA. From naive to CM, EM and EMRA, diversity decreased and Gini increased. The power law exponent of TCR abundance differed between naive and memory cells.

This receptor was identified in a human donor in good health. The material sequenced was naive CD8+ T cells from blood.

The DNA of the CDR3 is TGTGCCAACAGGGCAACTAGCACAGATACGCAGTATTTT. It yields the protein CANRATSTDTQYF. The chain carries TRBV2 and TRBJ2-3, with D perhaps TRBD1 (6 bases). V lost 10 bases and J lost 0, with 11 bases in between. The CDR3 spans 13 residues. CDR1 and CDR2 from the germline V gene are SNHLY and FYNNEI.